This T cell receptor (beta chain) is from a study of shared clonotypes between healthy human individuals. Study-level findings and limits: Depth of sequencing was expected to influence donor clonotype sharing.

Source study methods: Filtering differed because ImmunoSEQ produced junction-only sequences that carried no quality scores. The method was immunoSEQ multiplex PCR; TCRdb's version includes in-frame clones alone and lacks a portion of them. Clone size and the V and J calls come from that table; the DNA yielded D and trimming. The table records around 2,000,000 clones, over 85% of them present only once. The CDR3 has 15 residues. Deletions cut 6 bases from V and 7 bases from J, with 19 bases between. The germline CDR1 and CDR2 sequences are LGHNA and YNFKEQ. CD8 cells classed as naive were CD45RO-negative and positively selected for CCR7, excluding terminally differentiated effector memory CD45RA+ cells. Concerning this clone: What it recognizes is unknown.

This chain joins TRBV4-2 and TRBJ2-1; D perhaps matches TRBD2 (7 bases). The sample was naive CD8+ T cells sorted from blood. This receptor was obtained from a man between 18 and 35 years old in good health. CDR3 in DNA: TGTGCCAGCAGGCCGCGCGAGGGGGGGAGGAATGAGCAGTTCTTC. This sequence encodes CASRPREGGRNEQFF.